Sequencing of this T cell receptor beta chain was carried out in a study of identical twins. The donors were all healthy and Caucasian. This clonotype was detected only a few times. The target antigen is unknown. Study outcomes and limitations: Cross-sectional statistics, not tracking of the same donors, supported the conclusions.

The V gene's germline CDR1 is MNHEY and CDR2 SMNVEV (reference sequence). With 3 bases removed from V and 7 bases from J, the gap between germline ends came to 16 bases. CDR3 length: 14 amino acids. After template switching added a universal primer site, the resulting cDNA carried unique molecular identifiers. Using its own MiXCR run on the 5' RACE reads, TCRdb lists one record per CDR3 protein. This sample has more than 350,000 distinct CDR3 sequences, with approximately 9.1% found just once. The receptor was isolated from a woman between 50 and 59 years old in good health. This chain links TRBV27 with TRBJ2-7, with D possibly matching TRBD2 (5 bases). The sequenced sample was naive T cells sorted from blood. CDR3 sequence reads: CASSFADSEWEQYF. CDR3 sequence (DNA): TGTGCCAGCAGTTTCGCGGACTCCGAGTGGGAGCAGTACTTC.